This T cell receptor (beta chain) was recorded in a study of human T cells and chemical hapten exposure. Study context: Chiefly women, the patients showed alopecia areata, totalis or universalis. Study outcomes and limitations: Positive correlation was observed between PT1 expanded TCR counts and patch test score.

TCRdb re-derived calls from the RACE reads in MiXCR, one entry per CDR3 protein. The repertoire has 130,000 or so distinct CDR3 sequences, around 10% of them found once; the top ten carry under 2.5%. The time point denotes: patch test 3, about 24 weeks after DPC sensitization. As to treatment: therapeutic diphenylcyclopropenone sensitization with weekly scalp DPC. Donors, patients with alopecia ranging from 18 to 70 years old and judged suitable for DPC, provided samples. Many counts were recorded for this clonotype. Its antigen remains unidentified. The CDR3 extends over 15 amino acids. V lost 1 base and J lost 2, with 11 bases in between. The germline V gene has CDR1 SGDLS and CDR2 YYNGEE.

The chain joins TRBV9 to TRBJ2-3, with D perhaps matching TRBD1 (6 bases). Sample: whole blood, taken in connection with sensitization to the hapten diphenylcyclopropenone (DPC). This TCR derives from a woman in her 50s with alopecia areata. Some clones in this sample may be carry-over from other donors' samples. Written as DNA, the CDR3 is TGTGCCAGCAGCGTAACGGGACATATCACAGATACGCAGTATTTT. Its translation is CASSVTGHITDTQYF.